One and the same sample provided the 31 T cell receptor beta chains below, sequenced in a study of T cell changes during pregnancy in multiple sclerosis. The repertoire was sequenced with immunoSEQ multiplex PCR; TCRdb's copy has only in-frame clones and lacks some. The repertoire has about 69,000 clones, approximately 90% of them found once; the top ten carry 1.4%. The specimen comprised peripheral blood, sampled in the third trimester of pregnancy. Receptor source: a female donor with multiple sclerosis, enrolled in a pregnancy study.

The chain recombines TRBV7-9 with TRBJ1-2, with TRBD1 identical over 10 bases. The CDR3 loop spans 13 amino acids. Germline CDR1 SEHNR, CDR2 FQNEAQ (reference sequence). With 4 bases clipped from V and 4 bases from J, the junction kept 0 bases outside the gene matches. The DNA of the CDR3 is TGTGCCAGCAGCTGGACAGGGGGCTATGGCTACACCTTC. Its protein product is CASSWTGGYGYTF.

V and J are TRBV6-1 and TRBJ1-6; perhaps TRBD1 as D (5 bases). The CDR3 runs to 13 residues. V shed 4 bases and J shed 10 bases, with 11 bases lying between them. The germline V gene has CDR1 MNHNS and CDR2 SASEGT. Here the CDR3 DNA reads TGTGCCAGCAGTGTGGGGGGAGGATCACCCCTCCACTTT. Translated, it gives CASSVGGGSPLHF.

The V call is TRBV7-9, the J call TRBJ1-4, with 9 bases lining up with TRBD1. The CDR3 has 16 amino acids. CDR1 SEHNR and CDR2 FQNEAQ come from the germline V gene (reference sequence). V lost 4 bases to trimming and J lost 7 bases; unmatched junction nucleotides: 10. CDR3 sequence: CASSSQLTGGGEKLFF. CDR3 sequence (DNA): TGTGCCAGCAGCTCGCAGTTGACAGGGGGAGGTGAAAAACTGTTTTTT. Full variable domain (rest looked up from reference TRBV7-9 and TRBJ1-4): DTGVSQNPRHKITKRGQNVTFRCDPISEHNRLYWYRQTLGQGPEFLTYFQNEAQLEKSRLLSDRFSAERPKGSFSTLEIQRTEQGDSAMYLCASSSQLTGGGEKLFFGSGTQLSVL.

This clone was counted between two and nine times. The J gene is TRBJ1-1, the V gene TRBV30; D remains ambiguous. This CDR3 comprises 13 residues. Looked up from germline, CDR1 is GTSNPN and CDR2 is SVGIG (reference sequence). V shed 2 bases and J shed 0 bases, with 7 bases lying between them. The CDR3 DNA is TGTGCCTGGAGTTCGGGGATGAACACTGAAGCTTTCTTT. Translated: CAWSSGMNTEAFF.

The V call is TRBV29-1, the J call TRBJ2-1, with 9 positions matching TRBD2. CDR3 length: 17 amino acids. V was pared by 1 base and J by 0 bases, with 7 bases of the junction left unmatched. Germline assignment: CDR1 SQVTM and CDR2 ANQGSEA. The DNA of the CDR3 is TGCAGCGTTGAAGGGGACTGGCGGGGGGGCTCCTACAATGAGCAGTTCTTC. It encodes CSVEGDWRGGSYNEQFF.

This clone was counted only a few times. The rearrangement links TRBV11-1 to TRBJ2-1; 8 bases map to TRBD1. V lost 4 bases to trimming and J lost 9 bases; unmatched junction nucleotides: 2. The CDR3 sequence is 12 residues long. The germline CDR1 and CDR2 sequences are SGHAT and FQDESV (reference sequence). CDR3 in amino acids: CASSSDRAEQFF. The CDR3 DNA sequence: TGTGCCAGCAGCTCGGACAGGGCTGAGCAGTTCTTC.

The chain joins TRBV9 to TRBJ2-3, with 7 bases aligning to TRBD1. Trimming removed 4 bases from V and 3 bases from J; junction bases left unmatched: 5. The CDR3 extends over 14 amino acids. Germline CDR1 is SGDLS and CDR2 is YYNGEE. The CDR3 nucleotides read TGTGCCAGCAGCCGACAGGGTTCAACAGATACGCAGTATTTT. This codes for CASSRQGSTDTQYF.

CDR3 protein: CASSRQDQETQYF. Written as DNA, the CDR3 is TGTGCCAGCTCCAGACAAGACCAAGAGACCCAGTACTTC. The chain recombines TRBV18 with TRBJ2-5; D gene ambiguous. The CDR3 length is 13 residues. CDR1 KGHSH and CDR2 LQKENI come from the germline V gene. Deletions cut 6 bases from V and 0 bases from J, with 8 bases between.

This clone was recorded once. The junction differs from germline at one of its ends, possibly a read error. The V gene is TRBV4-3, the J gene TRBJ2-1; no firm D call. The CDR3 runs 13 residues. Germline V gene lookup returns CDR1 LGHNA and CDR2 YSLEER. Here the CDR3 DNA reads TGCGCCAGCAGCCATGGCTCCCACAATGAGCAGTTCTTC. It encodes CASSHGSHNEQFF.

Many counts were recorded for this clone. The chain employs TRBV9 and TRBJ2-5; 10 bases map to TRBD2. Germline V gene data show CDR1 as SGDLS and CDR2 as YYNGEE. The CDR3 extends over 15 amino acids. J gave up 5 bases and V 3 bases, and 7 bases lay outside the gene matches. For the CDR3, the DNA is TGTGCCAGCAGCGCCTTTAGCGGGGGGAGGGAGACCCAGTACTTC. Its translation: CASSAFSGGRETQYF.

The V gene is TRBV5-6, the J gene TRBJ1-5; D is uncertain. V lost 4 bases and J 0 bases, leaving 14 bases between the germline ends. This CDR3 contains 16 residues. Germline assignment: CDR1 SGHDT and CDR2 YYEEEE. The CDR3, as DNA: TGTGCCAGCAGCCGAGGAAAGGACTATAGCAATCAGCCCCAGCATTTT. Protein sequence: CASSRGKDYSNQPQHF.

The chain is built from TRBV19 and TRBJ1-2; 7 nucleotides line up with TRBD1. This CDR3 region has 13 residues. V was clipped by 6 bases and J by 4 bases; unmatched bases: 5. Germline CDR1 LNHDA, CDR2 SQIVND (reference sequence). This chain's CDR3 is CASRPGQLYGYTF. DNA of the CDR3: TGTGCCAGTAGACCGGGACAGCTCTATGGCTACACCTTC.

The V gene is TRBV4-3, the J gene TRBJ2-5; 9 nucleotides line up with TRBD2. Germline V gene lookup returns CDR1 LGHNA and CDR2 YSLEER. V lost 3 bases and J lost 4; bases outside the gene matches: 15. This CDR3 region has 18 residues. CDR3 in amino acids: CASSQEGTAGGRGETQYF. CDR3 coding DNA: TGCGCCAGCAGCCAGGAGGGGACGGCGGGGGGGCGGGGAGAGACCCAGTACTTC.

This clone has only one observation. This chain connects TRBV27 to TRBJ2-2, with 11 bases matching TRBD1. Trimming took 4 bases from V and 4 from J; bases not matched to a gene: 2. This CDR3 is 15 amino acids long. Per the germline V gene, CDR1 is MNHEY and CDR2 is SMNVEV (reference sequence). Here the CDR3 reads CASSSDRGRTGELFF. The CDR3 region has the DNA TGTGCCAGCAGTTCGGACAGGGGGCGCACCGGGGAGCTGTTTTTT.

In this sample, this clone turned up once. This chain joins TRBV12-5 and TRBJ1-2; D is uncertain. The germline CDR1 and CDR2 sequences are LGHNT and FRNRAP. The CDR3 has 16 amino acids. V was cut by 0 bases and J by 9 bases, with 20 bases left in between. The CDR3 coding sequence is TGTGCTAGTGGTTTGGTTCTAAGAACTGCAACCAGGAGCTACACCTTC. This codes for CASGLVLRTATRSYTF.

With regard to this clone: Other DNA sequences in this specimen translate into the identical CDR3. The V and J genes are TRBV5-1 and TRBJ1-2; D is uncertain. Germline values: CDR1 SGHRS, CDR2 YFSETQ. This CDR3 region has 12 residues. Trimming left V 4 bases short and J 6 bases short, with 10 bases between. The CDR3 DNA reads TGCGCCAGCAGCCTGGCCGGGGATGGCTACACCTTC. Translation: CASSLAGDGYTF.

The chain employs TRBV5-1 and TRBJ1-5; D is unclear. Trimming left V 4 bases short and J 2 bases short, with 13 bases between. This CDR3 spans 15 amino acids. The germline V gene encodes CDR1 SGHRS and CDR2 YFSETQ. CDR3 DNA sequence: TGCGCCAGCAGCCCCGGGAGCCTTGGCAATCAGCCCCAGCATTTT. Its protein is CASSPGSLGNQPQHF. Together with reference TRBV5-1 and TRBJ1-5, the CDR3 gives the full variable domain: KAGVTQTPRYLIKTRGQQVTLSCSPISGHRSVSWYQQTPGQGLQFLFEYFSETQRNKGNFPGRFSGRQFSNSRSEMNVSTLELGDSALYLCASSPGSLGNQPQHFGDGTRLSIL.

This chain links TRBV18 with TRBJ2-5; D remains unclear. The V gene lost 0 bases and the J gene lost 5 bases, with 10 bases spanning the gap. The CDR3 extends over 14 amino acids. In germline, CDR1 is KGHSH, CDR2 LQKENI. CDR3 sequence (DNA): TGTGCCAGCTCACCACCGTGGATGCGGGAGACCCAGTACTTC. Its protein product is CASSPPWMRETQYF.

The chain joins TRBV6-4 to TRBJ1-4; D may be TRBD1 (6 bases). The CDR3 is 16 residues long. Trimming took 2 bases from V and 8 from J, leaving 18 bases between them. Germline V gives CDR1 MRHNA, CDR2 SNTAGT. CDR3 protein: CASSDREGGEGEKLFF. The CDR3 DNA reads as TGTGCCAGCAGTGACCGCGAGGGGGGGGAGGGGGAAAAACTGTTTTTT.

The CDR3 reads CASSETSVRETQYF. The CDR3 DNA reads TGCGCCAGCTCGGAGACTAGCGTTAGGGAGACCCAGTACTTC. The genes are TRBV5-1 and TRBJ2-5; 8 nucleotides align to TRBD2. The CDR3 sequence is 14 residues long. Germline CDR1 and CDR2: SGHRS and YFSETQ. J was trimmed by 5 bases and V by 7 bases; bases with no gene match: 10.

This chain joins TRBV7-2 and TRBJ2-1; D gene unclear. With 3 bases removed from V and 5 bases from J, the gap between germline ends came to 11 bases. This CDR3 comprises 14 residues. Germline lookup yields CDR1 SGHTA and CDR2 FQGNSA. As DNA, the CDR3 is TGTGCCAGCAGCTTTGGTACTTTGAACAATGAGCAGTTCTTC. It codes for CASSFGTLNNEQFF.

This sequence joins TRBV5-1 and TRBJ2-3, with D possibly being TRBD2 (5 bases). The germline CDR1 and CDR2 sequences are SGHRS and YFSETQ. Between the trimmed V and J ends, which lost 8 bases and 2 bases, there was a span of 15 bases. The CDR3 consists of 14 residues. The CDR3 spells CASRLGLNTDTQYF. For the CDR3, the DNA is TGCGCCAGTAGACTCGGACTGAACACAGATACGCAGTATTTT. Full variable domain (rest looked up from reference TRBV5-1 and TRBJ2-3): KAGVTQTPRYLIKTRGQQVTLSCSPISGHRSVSWYQQTPGQGLQFLFEYFSETQRNKGNFPGRFSGRQFSNSRSEMNVSTLELGDSALYLCASRLGLNTDTQYFGPGTRLTVL.

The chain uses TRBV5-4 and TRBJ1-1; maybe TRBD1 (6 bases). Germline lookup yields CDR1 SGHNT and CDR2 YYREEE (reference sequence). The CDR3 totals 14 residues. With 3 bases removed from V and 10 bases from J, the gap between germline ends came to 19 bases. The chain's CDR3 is CASSWKGRDMGAFF. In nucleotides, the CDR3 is TGTGCCAGCAGCTGGAAGGGTAGGGACATGGGAGCTTTCTTT. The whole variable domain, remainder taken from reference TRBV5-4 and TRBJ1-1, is ETGVTQSPTHLIKTRGQQVTLRCSSQSGHNTVSWYQQALGQGPQFIFQYYREEENGRGNFPPRFSGLQFPNYSSELNVNALELDDSALYLCASSWKGRDMGAFFGQGTRLTVV.

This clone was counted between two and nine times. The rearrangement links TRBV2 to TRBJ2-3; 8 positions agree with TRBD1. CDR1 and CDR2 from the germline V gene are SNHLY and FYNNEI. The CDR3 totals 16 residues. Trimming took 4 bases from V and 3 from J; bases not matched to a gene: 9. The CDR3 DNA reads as TGTGCCAGCAGTGTTCGGACAGGGCAGGAGACAGATACGCAGTATTTT. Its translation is CASSVRTGQETDTQYF.

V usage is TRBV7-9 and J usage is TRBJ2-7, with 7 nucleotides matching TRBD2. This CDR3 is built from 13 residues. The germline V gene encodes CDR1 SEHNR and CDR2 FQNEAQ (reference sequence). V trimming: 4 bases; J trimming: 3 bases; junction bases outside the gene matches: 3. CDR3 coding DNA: TGTGCCAGCAGCTACCGGGGGGACTACGAGCAGTACTTC. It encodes CASSYRGDYEQYF.

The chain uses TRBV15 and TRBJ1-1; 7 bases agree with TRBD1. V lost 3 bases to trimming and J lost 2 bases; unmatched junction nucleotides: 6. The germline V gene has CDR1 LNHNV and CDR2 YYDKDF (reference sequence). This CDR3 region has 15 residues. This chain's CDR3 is CATSSRDRLNTEAFF. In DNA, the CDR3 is TGTGCCACCAGCAGTAGGGACAGACTAAACACTGAAGCTTTCTTT.

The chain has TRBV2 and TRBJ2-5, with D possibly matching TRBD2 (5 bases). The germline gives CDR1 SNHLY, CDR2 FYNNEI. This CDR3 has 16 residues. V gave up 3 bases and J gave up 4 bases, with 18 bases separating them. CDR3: CASSDFTRRDRETQYF. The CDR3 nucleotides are TGTGCCAGCAGTGACTTCACTAGAAGGGATAGAGAGACCCAGTACTTC.

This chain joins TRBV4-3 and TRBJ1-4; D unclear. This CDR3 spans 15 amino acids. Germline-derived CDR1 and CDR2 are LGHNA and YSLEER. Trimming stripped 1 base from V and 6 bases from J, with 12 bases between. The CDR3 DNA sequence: TGCGCCAGCAGCCAAGTGATCGGGAGGGATGAAAAACTGTTTTTT. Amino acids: CASSQVIGRDEKLFF.

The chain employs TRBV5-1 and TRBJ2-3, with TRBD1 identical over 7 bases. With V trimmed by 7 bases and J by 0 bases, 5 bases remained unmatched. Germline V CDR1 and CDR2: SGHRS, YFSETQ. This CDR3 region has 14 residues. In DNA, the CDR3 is TGCGCCAGCTACACAGGGGCTAGCACAGATACGCAGTATTTT. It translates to CASYTGASTDTQYF.

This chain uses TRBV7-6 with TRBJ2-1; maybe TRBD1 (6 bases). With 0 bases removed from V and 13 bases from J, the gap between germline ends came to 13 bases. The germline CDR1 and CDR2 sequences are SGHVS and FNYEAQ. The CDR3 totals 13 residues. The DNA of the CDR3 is TGTGCCAGCAGCTTAGCCCGGACAGCCCTACAGTTCTTC. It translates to CASSLARTALQFF.

CDR3 loop: CASSGEGLPYNEQFF. The CDR3 bases are TGTGCCAGCAGTGGGGAGGGACTACCCTACAATGAGCAGTTCTTC. The chain combines TRBV2 with TRBJ2-1; 7 bases map to TRBD2. Germline V CDR1 and CDR2: SNHLY, FYNNEI. V gave up 4 bases and J gave up 2 bases; unmatched junction bases: 5. This CDR3 region has 15 residues.